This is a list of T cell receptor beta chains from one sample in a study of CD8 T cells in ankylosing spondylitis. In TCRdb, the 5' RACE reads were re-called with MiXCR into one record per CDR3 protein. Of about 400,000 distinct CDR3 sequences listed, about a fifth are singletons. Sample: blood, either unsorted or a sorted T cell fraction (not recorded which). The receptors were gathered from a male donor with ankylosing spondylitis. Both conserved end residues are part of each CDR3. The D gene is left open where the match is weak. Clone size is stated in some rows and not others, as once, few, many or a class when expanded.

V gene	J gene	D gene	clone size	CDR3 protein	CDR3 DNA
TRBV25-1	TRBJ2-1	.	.	CASSELRTPNEQFF	TGTGCCAGCAGTGAATTACGGACCCCCAATGAGCAGTTCTTC
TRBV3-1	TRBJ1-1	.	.	CASSPAWGNTEAFF	TGTGCCAGCAGCCCAGCCTGGGGGAACACTGAAGCTTTCTTT
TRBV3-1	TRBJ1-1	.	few	CASSQMGGRSTEAFF	TGTGCCAGCAGCCAGATGGGGGGGAGAAGCACTGAAGCTTTCTTT
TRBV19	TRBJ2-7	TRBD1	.	CASSQQGIYEQYF	TGTGCCAGTAGTCAACAGGGGATCTACGAGCAGTACTTC
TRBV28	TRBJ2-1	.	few	CASSPGIAYNEQFF	TGTGCCAGCAGTCCGGGAATCGCCTACAATGAGCAGTTCTTC
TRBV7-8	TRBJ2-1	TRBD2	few	CASSNWGASGSGEQFF	TGTGCCAGCAGCAACTGGGGGGCTAGCGGGAGTGGTGAGCAGTTCTTC
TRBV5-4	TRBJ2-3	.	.	CASSPLGTVGTDTQYF	TGTGCCAGCAGCCCCCTAGGAACCGTCGGCACAGATACGCAGTATTTT
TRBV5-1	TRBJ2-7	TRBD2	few	CASSLEVAGGPGEQYF	TGCGCCAGCAGCTTGGAGGTAGCGGGAGGGCCGGGCGAGCAGTACTTC
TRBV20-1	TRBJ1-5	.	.	CSAIVMYNQPQHF	TGCAGTGCTATCGTAATGTACAATCAGCCCCAGCATTTT
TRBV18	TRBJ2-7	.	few	CASSPSWGEQYF	TGTGCCAGCTCACCAAGTTGGGGCGAGCAGTACTTC
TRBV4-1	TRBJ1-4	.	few	CASSQVGSTNEKLFF	TGCGCCAGCAGCCAAGTGGGGAGTACTAATGAAAAACTGTTTTTT
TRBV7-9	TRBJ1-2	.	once	CASSLAQNGYTF	TGTGCCAGCAGCTTAGCCCAAAATGGCTACACCTTC
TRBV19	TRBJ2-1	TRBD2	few	CASSLPSRTSSHYNEQFF	TGTGCCAGTAGTCTACCTTCACGGACTAGTTCCCACTACAATGAGCAGTTCTTC
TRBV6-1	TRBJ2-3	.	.	CASRRRGRDTQYF	TGTGCCAGCAGGCGCCGTGGGAGAGATACGCAGTATTTT
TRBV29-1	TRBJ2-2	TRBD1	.	CSVEDLQGEAGELFF	TGCAGCGTTGAAGATCTACAGGGGGAGGCCGGGGAGCTGTTTTTT
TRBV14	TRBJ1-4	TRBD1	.	CASSQGIGQVYEKLFF	TGTGCCAGCAGCCAAGGAATCGGACAGGTGTACGAAAAACTGTTTTTT
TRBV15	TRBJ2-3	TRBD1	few	CATSRDGSLGTDADTQYF	TGTGCCACCAGCAGAGATGGTAGTTTGGGGACAGACGCAGATACGCAGTATTTT
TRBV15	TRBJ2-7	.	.	CATSRDLRPSYEQYF	TGTGCCACCAGCAGAGATCTCAGACCCTCCTACGAGCAGTACTTC
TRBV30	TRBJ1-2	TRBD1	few	CAWSSRTGGPPGYTF	TGTGCCTGGAGTTCGCGGACAGGGGGCCCTCCAGGCTACACCTTC
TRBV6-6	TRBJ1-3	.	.	CASSYNSGNTIYF	TGTGCCAGCAGTTACAACTCTGGAAACACCATATATTTT
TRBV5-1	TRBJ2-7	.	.	CASSGIPSYEQYF	TGCGCCAGCAGCGGGATTCCCTCCTACGAGCAGTACTTC
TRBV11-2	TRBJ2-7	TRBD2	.	CASSPPGGPAYEQYF	TGTGCCAGCAGCCCTCCGGGAGGGCCGGCGTACGAGCAGTACTTC
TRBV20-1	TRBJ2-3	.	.	CSAREASFTHQDTQYF	TGCAGTGCTAGAGAAGCGTCCTTCACTCATCAAGATACGCAGTATTTT
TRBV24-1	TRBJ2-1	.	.	CATARYNEQFF	TGTGCCACCGCACGGTACAATGAGCAGTTCTTC
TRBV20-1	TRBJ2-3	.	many	CSASVEGGADTQYF	TGCAGTGCTTCCGTGGAGGGGGGGGCAGATACGCAGTATTTT
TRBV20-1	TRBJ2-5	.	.	CSARGMGRAQRRGIQYF	TGCAGTGCTAGAGGAATGGGCAGGGCACAGCGCCGGGGAATCCAGTACTTC
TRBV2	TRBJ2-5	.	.	CASTPWREGGETQYF	TGTGCCAGCACCCCGTGGCGGGAAGGGGGAGAGACCCAGTACTTC
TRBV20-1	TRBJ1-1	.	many	CSAQPPGPTGTEAFF	TGCAGTGCTCAACCCCCCGGGCCCACAGGCACTGAAGCTTTCTTT
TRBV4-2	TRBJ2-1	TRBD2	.	CASSRGLAGGPGFDEQFF	TGTGCCAGCAGCCGAGGACTAGCGGGAGGGCCTGGGTTCGATGAGCAGTTCTTC
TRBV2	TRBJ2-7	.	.	CASSAAGRSQEQYF	TGTGCCAGCAGTGCGGCAGGACGATCTCAAGAGCAGTACTTC
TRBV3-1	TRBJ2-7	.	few	CASSQRRGGYEQYF	TGTGCCAGCAGCCAACGGAGGGGTGGCTACGAGCAGTACTTC
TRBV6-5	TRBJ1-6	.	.	CASSYGGRMGSPLHF	TGTGCCAGCAGTTACGGTGGGAGGATGGGATCACCCCTCCACTTT
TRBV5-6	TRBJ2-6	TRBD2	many	CASSLGGGRANVLTF	TGTGCCAGCAGCTTGGGCGGGGGTAGGGCCAACGTCCTGACTTTC
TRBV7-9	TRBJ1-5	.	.	CASSKYSETPQHF	TGTGCCAGCAGTAAATATTCGGAAACACCCCAGCATTTT
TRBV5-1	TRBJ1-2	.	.	CASSLDPGVYGYTF	TGCGCCAGCAGCTTGGACCCAGGGGTCTATGGCTACACCTTC
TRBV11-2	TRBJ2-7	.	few	CASSLGGGVQLPHYYEQYF	TGTGCCAGCAGCTTAGGAGGGGGTGTTCAACTCCCCCACTACTACGAGCAGTACTTC
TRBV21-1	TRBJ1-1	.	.	CATSSNEGKVTEAFF	TGTGCCACCTCGAGCAATGAGGGGAAGGTCACTGAAGCTTTCTTT